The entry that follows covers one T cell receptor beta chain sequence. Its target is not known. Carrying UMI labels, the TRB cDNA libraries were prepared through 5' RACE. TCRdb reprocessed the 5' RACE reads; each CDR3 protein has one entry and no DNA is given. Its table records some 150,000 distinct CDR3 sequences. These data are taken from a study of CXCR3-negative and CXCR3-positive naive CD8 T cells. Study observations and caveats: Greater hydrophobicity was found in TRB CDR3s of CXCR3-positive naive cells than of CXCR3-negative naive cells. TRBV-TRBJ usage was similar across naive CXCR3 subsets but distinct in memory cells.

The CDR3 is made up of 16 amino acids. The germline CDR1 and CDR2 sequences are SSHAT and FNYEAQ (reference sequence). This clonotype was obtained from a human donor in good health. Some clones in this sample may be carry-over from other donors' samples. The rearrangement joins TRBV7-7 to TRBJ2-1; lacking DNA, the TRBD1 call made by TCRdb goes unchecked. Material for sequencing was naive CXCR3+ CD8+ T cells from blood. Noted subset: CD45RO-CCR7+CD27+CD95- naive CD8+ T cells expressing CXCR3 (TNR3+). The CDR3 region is CASSLDPGPQGNEQFF.